This T cell receptor beta chain emerged from a study of T cells after yellow fever vaccination. Study context: SMART-Seq v4 Ultra Low Input served to prepare low-cell-number fractions.

CDR1 and CDR2 from the germline V gene are SGHRS and YFSETQ. V was shortened by 5 bases and J by 3 bases, with 8 bases between the two germline ends. This CDR3 is 13 amino acids long. TCR cDNA was made by 5'RACE template switching, adding a universal primer site and UMIs. TCRdb reprocessed the 5' RACE reads with MiXCR, giving one entry per CDR3 protein. The sample includes 450,000 to 600,000 distinct CDR3 sequences, about a sixth of them seen just once. This chain joins TRBV5-1 and TRBJ1-4; perhaps TRBD1 as D (5 bases). Source: PBMCs, taken 4 to 5 days after the first yellow fever vaccination. The TCR comes from a man aged 18 to 35 who received the YFV17D yellow fever vaccine. The CDR3 DNA reads as TGCGCCAGCAGGACAGCTCCTAATGAAAAACTGTTTTTT. It codes for CASRTAPNEKLFF.